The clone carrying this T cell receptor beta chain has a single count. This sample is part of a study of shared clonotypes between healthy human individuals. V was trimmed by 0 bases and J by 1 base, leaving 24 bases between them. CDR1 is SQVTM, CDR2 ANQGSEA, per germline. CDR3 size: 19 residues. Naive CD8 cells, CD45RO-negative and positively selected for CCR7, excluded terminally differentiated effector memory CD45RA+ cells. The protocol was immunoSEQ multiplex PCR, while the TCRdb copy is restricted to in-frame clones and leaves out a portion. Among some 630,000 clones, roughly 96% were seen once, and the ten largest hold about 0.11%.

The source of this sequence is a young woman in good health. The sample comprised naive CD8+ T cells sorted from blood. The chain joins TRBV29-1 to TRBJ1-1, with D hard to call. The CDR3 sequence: CSVEELYLQGPLRNTEAFF. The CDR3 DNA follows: TGCAGCGTTGAAGAGCTATACCTTCAAGGACCGCTAAGGAACACTGAAGCTTTCTTT.